Each of the 17 T cell receptor beta chains below was sequenced from the same sample in a study of T cell clonality in common variable immunodeficiency. Libraries were prepared by immunoSEQ multiplex PCR; TCRdb keeps only in-frame clonotypes and omits some of them. This sample carries some 53,000 clones, none of them present only once. Input material: peripheral blood mononuclear cells. These receptors were collected from a person between 18 and 75 years old in good health.

This clone has ten or more counts. Here the CDR3 reads CAWSPQPGGELFF. The covered CDR3 bases are TGTGCCTGGAGTCCTCAACCCGGCGGGGAG. This chain joins TRBV30 and TRBJ2-2; D ambiguous. Sequencing ends 3 residues short of the CDR3 end; the germline J gene provides the rest. V was shortened by 2 bases and J by 7 bases, with 11 bases between the two germline ends. Germline-derived CDR1 and CDR2 are GTSNPN and SVGIG (reference sequence). The CDR3 loop spans 13 amino acids. Supplemented by reference TRBV30 and TRBJ2-2, the full variable domain reads SQTIHQWPATLVQPVGSPLSLECTVEGTSNPNLYWYRQAAGRGLQLLFYSVGIGQISSEVPQNLSASRPQDRQFILSSKKLLLSDSGFYLCAWSPQPGGELFFGEGSRLTVL.

This clone has at least ten counts. Sequencing ends 3 residues short of the CDR3 end; the germline J gene provides the rest. The rearrangement joins TRBV5-1 to TRBJ2-5; 8 bases map to TRBD2. Losses at the gene ends were 1 base for V and 4 bases for J; bases not matched to a gene: 6. This CDR3 spans 15 amino acids. Per the germline V gene, CDR1 is SGHRS and CDR2 is YFSETQ. The CDR3 sequence: CASSLPGGDGETQYF. The DNA read from the CDR3 is TGCGCCAGCAGCTTGCCGGGGGGGGATGGAGAGACC. The variable domain in full, with the rest retrieved from reference TRBV5-1 and TRBJ2-5, is KAGVTQTPRYLIKTRGQQVTLSCSPISGHRSVSWYQQTPGQGLQFLFEYFSETQRNKGNFPGRFSGRQFSNSRSEMNVSTLELGDSALYLCASSLPGGDGETQYFGPGTRLLVL.

By frequency in the sample, this clone is medium-sized (0.01 to 0.1%). The CDR3 end is not reached by the read, which stops 3 residues before it; the germline J gene fills it in. This chain uses TRBV6-4 with TRBJ2-3; weak D call: TRBD2 (5 bases). The CDR3 contains 14 residues. The germline gives CDR1 MRHNA, CDR2 SNTAGT. V lost 2 bases and J 0 bases, leaving 6 bases between the germline ends. Incomplete CDR3 DNA: TGTGCCAGCAGTGACCGAGGGAGCACAGATACG. Translated: CASSDRGSTDT. The full CDR3 protein is CASSDRGSTDTQYF.

This clone has ten or more counts. Read coverage stops 3 residues before the CDR3 terminus; the germline J gene supplies the remainder. The J gene is TRBJ2-4, the V gene TRBV7-2, with no clear D. Trimming took 5 bases from V and 0 from J, leaving 11 bases between them. CDR3 size: 15 residues. Germline V lookup: CDR1 SGHTA, CDR2 FQGNSA. The CDR3 protein is CASSPMRLAKNIQYF. CDR3 DNA, as far as it was read: TGTGCCAGCAGCCCCATGCGGCTAGCCAAAAACATT.

This clone was seen many times. The sequenced fragment ends 3 residues before the CDR3 boundary, so the rest is inferred from the germline J gene. The chain carries TRBV18 and TRBJ1-3, with D possibly TRBD1 on 6 matching bases. V was cut by 5 bases and J by 0 bases, with 17 bases left in between. This CDR3 region has 17 residues. Germline-derived CDR1 and CDR2 are KGHSH and LQKENI. CDR3 sequence: CASSELRDKSSGNTIYF. The covered CDR3 bases are TGTGCCAGCTCAGAGCTCCGGGACAAGAGCTCTGGAAACACC.

This clone showed up just a few times. The observed sequence ends 3 residues before the CDR3 terminus, with the missing tail filled in from the germline J gene. This chain joins TRBV11-2 and TRBJ1-4, with D uncertain. CDR1 is SGHAT and CDR2 is FQNNGV in the germline V gene. Trimming removed 1 base at V and 7 bases at J, with 10 bases between. This CDR3 has 14 amino acids. The CDR3 bases that were read are TGTGCCAGCAGCTTAGCTTTGTCCAGTGAAAAA. It yields the protein CASSLALSSEK. The complete CDR3 sequence is CASSLALSSEKLFF. The whole variable domain, filled in from reference TRBV11-2 and TRBJ1-4, reads EAGVAQSPRYKIIEKRQSVAFWCNPISGHATLYWYQQILGQGPKLLIQFQNNGVVDDSQLPKDRFSAERLKGVDSTLKIQPAKLEDSAVYLCASSLALSSEKLFFGSGTQLSVL.

About this clone: The CDR3 extends 3 residues past the end of the read, so its final part is completed from the germline J gene. The chain links TRBV18 to TRBJ1-1; D is unclear. The CDR3 consists of 14 residues. V lost 4 bases and J 4 bases, leaving 13 bases between the germline ends. CDR1 is KGHSH and CDR2 is LQKENI in the germline V gene. CDR3 sequence reads: CASSRAIPPTEAFF. CDR3 bases read: TGTGCCAGCTCACGAGCGATTCCTCCCACTGAA.

This clone was counted at least ten times. Incomplete CDR3 DNA: TGTGCCAGCAGTTACTCGCATCTCCGGGAGACC. This translates into CASSYSHLRET. The whole CDR3 reads CASSYSHLRETQYF. V usage is TRBV6-2 or TRBV6-3 and J usage is TRBJ2-5; D unresolved. The missing CDR3 end, 3 residues past where the read stops, is filled in from the germline J gene. V was shortened by 0 bases and J by 5 bases, with 10 bases between the two germline ends. Germline CDR1 and CDR2: MNHEY and SVGEGT. The CDR3 sequence is 14 residues long.

This clone occurred many times. The read falls 3 residues short of the CDR3 end, and the missing part is taken from the germline J gene. J is TRBJ2-1 and V is TRBV20-1, with 9 bases aligning to TRBD2. The J segment lost 6 bases and the V segment lost 2 bases, leaving 11 bases of the junction unmatched. This CDR3 comprises 16 residues. Germline V gene data show CDR1 as DFQATT and CDR2 as SNEGSKA (reference sequence). CDR3 bases read: TGCAGTGCTAGACAGCCTAGCGGGGCGGTCAGCAATGAG. Translation gives CSARQPSGAVSNE. In full, the CDR3 reads CSARQPSGAVSNEQFF.

This clone was seen many times. The DNA ends 3 residues before the CDR3 does, and the rest of the CDR3 is filled in from the germline J gene. The chain links TRBV2 to TRBJ2-1; 9 bases are a match to TRBD2. The J segment lost 3 bases and the V segment lost 6 bases, leaving 6 bases of the junction unmatched. The CDR3 covers 15 residues. The germline gives CDR1 SNHLY, CDR2 FYNNEI. CDR3 DNA, as far as it was read: TGTGCCAGCAGGCCGACTAGCGGAGTCTACAATGAG. This encodes CASRPTSGVYNE. The whole CDR3 is CASRPTSGVYNEQFF.

A remark on this clone: Coverage ceases 3 residues before the CDR3 finishes, and the germline J gene fills in the end. This chain links TRBV7-9 with TRBJ2-3, with TRBD1 matching 10 bases. The length of the CDR3 is 15 residues. Looked up from germline, CDR1 is SEHNR and CDR2 is FQNEAQ (reference sequence). The chain's CDR3 is CASSHRDRGKETQYF. Partial CDR3 DNA: TGTGCCAGCAGCCACCGGGACAGGGGAAAAGAGACG.

Concerning this clone itself: The read finishes 3 residues shy of the CDR3 end, and the germline J gene is used to complete it. This chain uses TRBV7-2 with TRBJ1-1; D ambiguous. The CDR3 spans 14 residues. V gave up 1 base and J gave up 5 bases, with 11 bases separating them. Per germline, CDR1 SGHTA and CDR2 FQGNSA. The part of the CDR3 DNA that was read is TGTGCCAGCAGCTTAGGGTCCTGGGCAACTGAA. Its protein product is CASSLGSWATE. The CDR3 in its entirety is CASSLGSWATEAFF.

This clone has at least ten counts. The read ends 3 residues early relative to the CDR3; the germline J gene fills the gap. The chain employs TRBV20-1 and TRBJ2-3, with a weak D call TRBD2 (6 bases). Germline CDR1 and CDR2: DFQATT and SNEGSKA (reference sequence). This CDR3 is 11 amino acids long. Trimming removed 7 bases at V and 8 bases at J, with 13 bases between. The CDR3 reads CSVGGYGTQYF. CDR3 DNA (partial): TGCAGTGTCGGGGGTTATGGTACG.

At least ten counts were recorded for this clone. At one boundary the junction diverges from the germline segment, which might be a read error. The sequence runs out 3 residues before the end of the CDR3; the remainder is reconstructed from the germline J gene. This rearrangement joins TRBV4-2 to TRBJ2-7, with D perhaps matching TRBD1 (7 bases). From germline, CDR1 is LGHNA and CDR2 YNFKEQ. This CDR3 is 15 amino acids long. The part of the CDR3 DNA that was read is TGCGCCAGCAGCCAGGGGCGGGACAGTCCTAACGAG. Amino acid sequence: CASSQGRDSPNE. The whole CDR3 sequence is CASSQGRDSPNEQYF.

This clone came up many times. The CDR3 end lies 3 residues beyond the end of the read and is filled in from the germline J gene. The chain carries TRBV7-2 and TRBJ2-1, with D possibly being TRBD2 (5 bases). This CDR3 region has 14 residues. The V gene lost 6 bases and the J gene lost 7 bases, with 16 bases spanning the gap. Germline values: CDR1 SGHTA, CDR2 FQGNSA. Incomplete CDR3 DNA: TGTGCCAGCAGATGGACGGGGTCCGGGAATGAG. It yields the protein CASRWTGSGNE. The entire CDR3 protein reads CASRWTGSGNEQFF.

This clone was counted ten times or more. The CDR3 extends 3 residues past the end of the read, so its final part is completed from the germline J gene. V is TRBV7-8 and J is TRBJ2-7; D perhaps matches TRBD2 (6 bases). V shed 1 base and J shed 5 bases, with 12 bases lying between them. CDR3 size: 14 residues. Germline V lookup: CDR1 SGHVS, CDR2 FQNEAQ. CDR3 DNA (partial): TGTGCCAGCAGCTTAGGGGGGACTCAGGACGAG. Residues: CASSLGGTQDE. The CDR3 in its entirety is CASSLGGTQDEQYF.

This clone has at least ten counts. The observed sequence ends 3 residues before the CDR3 terminus, with the missing tail filled in from the germline J gene. The chain combines TRBV30 with TRBJ1-5; D call uncertain. Trimming stripped 2 bases from V and 4 bases from J, with 6 bases between. CDR3 length: 12 amino acids. Germline assignment: CDR1 GTSNPN and CDR2 SVGIG (reference sequence). The CDR3 sequence is CAWSTMNQPQHF. The CDR3 bases that were read are TGTGCCTGGAGTACTATGAATCAGCCC.